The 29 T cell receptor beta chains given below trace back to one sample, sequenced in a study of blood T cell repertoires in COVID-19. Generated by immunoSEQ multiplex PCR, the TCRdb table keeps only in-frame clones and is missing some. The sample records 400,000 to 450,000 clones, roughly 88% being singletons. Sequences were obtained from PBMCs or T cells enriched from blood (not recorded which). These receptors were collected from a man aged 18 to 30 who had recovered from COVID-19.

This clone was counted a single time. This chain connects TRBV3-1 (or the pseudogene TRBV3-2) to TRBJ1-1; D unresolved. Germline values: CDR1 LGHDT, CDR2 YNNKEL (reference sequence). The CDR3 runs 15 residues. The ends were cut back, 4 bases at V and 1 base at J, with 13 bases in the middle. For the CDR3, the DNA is TGTGCCAGCAGCCCTACCCGGCGGGGGAACACTGAAGCTTTCTTT. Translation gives CASSPTRRGNTEAFF.

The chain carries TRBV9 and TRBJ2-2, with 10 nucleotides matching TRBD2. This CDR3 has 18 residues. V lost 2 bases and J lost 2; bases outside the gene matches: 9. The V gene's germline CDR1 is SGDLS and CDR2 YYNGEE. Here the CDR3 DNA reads TGTGCCAGCAGCGTCTTAGCGGGGGGCCGGGGAAACACCGGGGAGCTGTTTTTT. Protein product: CASSVLAGGRGNTGELFF.

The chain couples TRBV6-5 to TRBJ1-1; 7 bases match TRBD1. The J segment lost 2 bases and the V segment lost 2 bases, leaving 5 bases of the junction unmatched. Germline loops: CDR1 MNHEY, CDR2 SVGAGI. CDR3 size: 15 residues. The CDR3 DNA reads TGTGCCAGCAGTTACCGGGACAGTATCAACACTGAAGCTTTCTTT. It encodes CASSYRDSINTEAFF.

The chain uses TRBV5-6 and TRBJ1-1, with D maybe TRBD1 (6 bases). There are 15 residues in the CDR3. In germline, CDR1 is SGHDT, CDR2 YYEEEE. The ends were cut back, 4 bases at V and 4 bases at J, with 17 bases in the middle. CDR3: CASSPDSGGLTEAFF. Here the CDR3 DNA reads TGTGCCAGCAGCCCCGACAGCGGGGGGCTCACTGAAGCTTTCTTT.

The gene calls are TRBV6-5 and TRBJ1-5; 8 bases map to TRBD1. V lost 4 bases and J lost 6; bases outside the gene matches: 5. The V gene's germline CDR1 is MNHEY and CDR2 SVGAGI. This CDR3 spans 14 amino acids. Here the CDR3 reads CASSSDRGGQPQHF. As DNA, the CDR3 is TGTGCCAGCAGTTCCGACAGGGGCGGTCAGCCCCAGCATTTT.

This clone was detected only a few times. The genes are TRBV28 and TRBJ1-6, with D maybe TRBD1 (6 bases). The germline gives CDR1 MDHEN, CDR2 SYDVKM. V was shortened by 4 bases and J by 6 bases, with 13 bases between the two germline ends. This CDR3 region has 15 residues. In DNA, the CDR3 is TGTGCCAGCAGTTCGCCGGGACAAGCTAATTCACCCCTCCACTTT. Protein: CASSSPGQANSPLHF.

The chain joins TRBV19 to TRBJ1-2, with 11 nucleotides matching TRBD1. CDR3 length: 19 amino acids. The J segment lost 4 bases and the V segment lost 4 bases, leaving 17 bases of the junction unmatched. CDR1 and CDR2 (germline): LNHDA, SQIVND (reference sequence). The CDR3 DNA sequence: TGTGCCAGTAGTACCCCCAGGGTGGGACAGGGGGTCTCCACCTATGGCTACACCTTC. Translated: CASSTPRVGQGVSTYGYTF.

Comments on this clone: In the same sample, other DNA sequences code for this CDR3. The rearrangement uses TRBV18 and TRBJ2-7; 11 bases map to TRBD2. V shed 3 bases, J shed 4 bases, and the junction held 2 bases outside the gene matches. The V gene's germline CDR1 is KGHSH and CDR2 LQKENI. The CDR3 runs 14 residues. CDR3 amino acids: CASSPGTSGYEQYF. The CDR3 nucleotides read TGTGCCAGCTCACCGGGGACTAGCGGTTACGAGCAGTACTTC.

CDR3 DNA sequence: TGTGCCAGCAGCCAAGCGGTAGTAAATTCACCCCTCCACTTT. Translating gives CASSQAVVNSPLHF. This chain connects TRBV14 to TRBJ1-6, with D uncertain. Per the germline V gene, CDR1 is SGHDN and CDR2 is FVKESK. The CDR3 has 14 amino acids. V dropped 1 base and J dropped 7 bases, with 8 bases sitting between them.

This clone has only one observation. The DNA of the CDR3 is TGTGCCAGTAGTACCACCGGGGGCTCTGGAAACACCATATATTTT. It encodes CASSTTGGSGNTIYF. The rearrangement links TRBV19 to TRBJ1-3; tentative D call: TRBD1 (5 bases). Between the trimmed V and J ends, which lost 4 bases and 0 bases, there was a span of 10 bases. The CDR3 is 15 residues long. CDR1 is LNHDA and CDR2 is SQIVND in the germline V gene (reference sequence).

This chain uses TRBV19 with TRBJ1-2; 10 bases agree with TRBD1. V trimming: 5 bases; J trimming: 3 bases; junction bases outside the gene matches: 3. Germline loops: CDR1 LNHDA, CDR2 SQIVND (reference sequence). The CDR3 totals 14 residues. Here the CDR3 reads CASSDRGPDYGYTF. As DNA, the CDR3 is TGTGCCAGTAGTGACAGGGGGCCGGACTATGGCTACACCTTC.

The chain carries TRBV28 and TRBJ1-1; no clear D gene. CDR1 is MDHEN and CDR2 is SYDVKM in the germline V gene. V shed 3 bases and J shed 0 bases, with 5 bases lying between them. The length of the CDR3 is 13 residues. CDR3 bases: TGTGCCAGCAGTTTTTCGGTGAACACTGAAGCTTTCTTT. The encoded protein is CASSFSVNTEAFF.

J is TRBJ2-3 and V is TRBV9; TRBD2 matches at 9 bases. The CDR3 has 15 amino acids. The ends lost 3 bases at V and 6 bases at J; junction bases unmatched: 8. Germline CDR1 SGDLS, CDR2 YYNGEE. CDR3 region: CASSGSLAGGDTQYF. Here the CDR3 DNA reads TGTGCCAGCAGCGGATCACTAGCGGGTGGGGATACGCAGTATTTT.

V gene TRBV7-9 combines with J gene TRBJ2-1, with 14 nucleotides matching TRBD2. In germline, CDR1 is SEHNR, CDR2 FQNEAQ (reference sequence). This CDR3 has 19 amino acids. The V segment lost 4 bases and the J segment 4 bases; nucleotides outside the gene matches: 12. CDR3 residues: CASSSTRLAGGHLYNEQFF. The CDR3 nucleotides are TGTGCCAGCAGCTCGACCCGACTAGCGGGAGGGCATTTGTACAATGAGCAGTTCTTC.

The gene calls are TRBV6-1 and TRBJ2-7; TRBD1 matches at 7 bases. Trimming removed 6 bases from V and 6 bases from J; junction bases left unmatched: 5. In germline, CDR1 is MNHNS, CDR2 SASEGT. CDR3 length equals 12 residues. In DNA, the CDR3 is TGTGCCAGCAGCCTTGACAGGGCCGAGCAGTACTTC. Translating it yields CASSLDRAEQYF.

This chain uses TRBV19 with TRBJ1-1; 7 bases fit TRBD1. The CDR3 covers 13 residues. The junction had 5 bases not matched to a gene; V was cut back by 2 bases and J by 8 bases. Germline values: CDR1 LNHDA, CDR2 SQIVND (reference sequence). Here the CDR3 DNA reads TGTGCCAGTAGTATACGGGACAGCACCGAAGCTTTCTTT. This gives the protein CASSIRDSTEAFF.

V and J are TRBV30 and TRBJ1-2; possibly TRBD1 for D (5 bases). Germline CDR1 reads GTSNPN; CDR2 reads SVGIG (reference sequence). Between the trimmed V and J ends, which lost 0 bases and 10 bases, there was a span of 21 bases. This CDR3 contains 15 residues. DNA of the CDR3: TGTGCCTGGAGTGTAATCAGAGCCGGGGGTGATGACTACACCTTC. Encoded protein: CAWSVIRAGGDDYTF.

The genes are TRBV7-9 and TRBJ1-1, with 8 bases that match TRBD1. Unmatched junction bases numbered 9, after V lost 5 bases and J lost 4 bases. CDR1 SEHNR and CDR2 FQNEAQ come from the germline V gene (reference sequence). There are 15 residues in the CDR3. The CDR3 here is CASSTIQGAGTEAFF. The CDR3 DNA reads TGTGCCAGCAGCACGATCCAGGGGGCTGGCACTGAAGCTTTCTTT.

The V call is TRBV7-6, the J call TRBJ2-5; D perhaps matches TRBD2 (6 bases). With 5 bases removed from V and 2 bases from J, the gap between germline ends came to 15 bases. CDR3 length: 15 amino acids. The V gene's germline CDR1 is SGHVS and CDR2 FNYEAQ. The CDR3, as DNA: TGTGCCAGCAGCCCCCGCGGGGCTCTACAAGAGACCCAGTACTTC. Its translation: CASSPRGALQETQYF. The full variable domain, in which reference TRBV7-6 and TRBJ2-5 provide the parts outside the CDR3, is GAGVSQSPRYKVTKRGQDVALRCDPISGHVSLYWYRQALGQGPEFLTYFNYEAQQDKSGLPNDRFSAERPEGSISTLTIQRTEQRDSAMYRCASSPRGALQETQYFGPGTRLLVL.

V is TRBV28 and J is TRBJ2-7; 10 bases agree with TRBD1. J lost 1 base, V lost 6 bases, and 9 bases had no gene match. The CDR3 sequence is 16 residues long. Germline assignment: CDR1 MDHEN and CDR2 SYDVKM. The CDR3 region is CASSPTTGGKSYEQYF. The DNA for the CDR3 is TGTGCCAGCAGCCCGACGACAGGGGGCAAATCCTACGAGCAGTACTTC.

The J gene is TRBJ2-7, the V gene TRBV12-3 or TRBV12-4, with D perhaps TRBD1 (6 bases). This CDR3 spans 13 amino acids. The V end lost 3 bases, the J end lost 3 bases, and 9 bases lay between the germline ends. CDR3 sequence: CASSFGTLYEQYF. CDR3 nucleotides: TGTGCCAGCAGTTTCGGGACACTCTACGAGCAGTACTTC.

Written as DNA, the CDR3 is TGTGCCAGCAGCCTACCCCCGGGGGGGCGAACCCCTCGGGAGCAGTACTTC. This translates into CASSLPPGGRTPREQYF. The genes are TRBV28 and TRBJ2-7, with 8 bases aligning to TRBD2. The V segment lost 6 bases and the J segment 7 bases; nucleotides outside the gene matches: 20. CDR1 is MDHEN and CDR2 is SYDVKM in the germline V gene. CDR3 length equals 17 residues.

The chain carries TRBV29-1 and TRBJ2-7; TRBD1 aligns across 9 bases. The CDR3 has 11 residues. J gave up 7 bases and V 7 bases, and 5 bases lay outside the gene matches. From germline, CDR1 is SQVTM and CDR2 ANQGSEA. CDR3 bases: TGCAGCGCCGGGACAGGGAGAGAGCAGTACTTC. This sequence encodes CSAGTGREQYF.

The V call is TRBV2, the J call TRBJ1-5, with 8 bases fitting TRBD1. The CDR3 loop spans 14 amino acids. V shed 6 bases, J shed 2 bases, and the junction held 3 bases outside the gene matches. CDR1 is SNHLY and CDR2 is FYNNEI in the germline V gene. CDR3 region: CASRGQGGNQPQHF. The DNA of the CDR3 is TGTGCCAGCAGAGGACAGGGAGGCAATCAGCCCCAGCATTTT.

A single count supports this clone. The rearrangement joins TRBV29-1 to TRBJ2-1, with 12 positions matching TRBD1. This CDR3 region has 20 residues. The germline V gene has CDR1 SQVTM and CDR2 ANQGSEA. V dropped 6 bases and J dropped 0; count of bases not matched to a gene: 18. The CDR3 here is CSVQGRDRGQGAYSYNEQFF. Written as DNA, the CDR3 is TGCAGCGTCCAAGGCCGGGACAGGGGGCAAGGAGCCTACTCCTACAATGAGCAGTTCTTC.

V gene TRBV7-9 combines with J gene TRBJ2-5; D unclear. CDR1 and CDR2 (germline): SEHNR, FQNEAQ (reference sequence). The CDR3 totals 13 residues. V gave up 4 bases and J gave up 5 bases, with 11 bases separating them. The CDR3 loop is CASSSSGEETQYF. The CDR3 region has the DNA TGTGCCAGCAGCTCCTCCGGAGAGGAGACCCAGTACTTC.

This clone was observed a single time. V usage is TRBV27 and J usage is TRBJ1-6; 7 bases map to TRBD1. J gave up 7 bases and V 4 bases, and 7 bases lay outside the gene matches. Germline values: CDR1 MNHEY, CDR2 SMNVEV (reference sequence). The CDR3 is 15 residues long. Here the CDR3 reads CASSYGTERNSPLHF. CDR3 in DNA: TGTGCCAGCAGTTACGGGACAGAGCGAAATTCACCCCTCCACTTT.

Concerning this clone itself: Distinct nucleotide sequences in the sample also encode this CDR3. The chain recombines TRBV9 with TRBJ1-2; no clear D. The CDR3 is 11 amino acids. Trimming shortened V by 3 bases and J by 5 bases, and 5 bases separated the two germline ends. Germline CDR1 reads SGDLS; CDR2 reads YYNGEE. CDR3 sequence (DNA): TGTGCCAGCAGCGGACTTTATGGCTACACCTTC. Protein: CASSGLYGYTF.

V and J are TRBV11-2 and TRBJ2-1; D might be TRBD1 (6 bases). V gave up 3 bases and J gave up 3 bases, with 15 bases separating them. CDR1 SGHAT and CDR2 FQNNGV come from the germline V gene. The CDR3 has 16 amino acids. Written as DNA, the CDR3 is TGTGCCAGCAGCTTCTCACAGGGTTACTACTACAATGAGCAGTTCTTC. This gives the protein CASSFSQGYYYNEQFF.